This TCR beta chain originates from a study of post-analysis software for immune sequencing data. Findings and caveats of the study: There were a handful of TRBV segments more frequent in patients than controls, and TRBV5-6, TRBV5-1 and TRBV20-1 were among them. Strong co-clustering by F measure linked samples that shared a preparation batch. Controls had significantly higher normalized Chao1 diversity than multiple sclerosis patients.

Each TCR beta cDNA library carried unique molecular identifiers. Once roughly 0.9 to 10 million T cells were used, roughly 0.5 million cDNA molecules resulted. TCRdb reprocessed the PCR reads via MiXCR and lists one record per CDR3 protein. The data contain about 760,000 distinct CDR3 sequences, 25% to 30% of them singletons. CDR1 and CDR2 from the germline V gene are SGHTA and FQGNSA. This CDR3 comprises 16 residues. About this clonotype: As yet, its antigen is unknown. A much larger clone lies a single base off, so this may be a read error.

Sequences were obtained from blood. The chain combines TRBV7-2 with TRBJ2-1; 11 positions agree with TRBD2. The origin of this receptor is a girl aged 5 to 17 with multiple sclerosis. CDR3 DNA sequence: TGTGCCAGCAACTTAAGCGGTAGCGGGAGGGCCAATGAGCAGTTCTTC. Translating it yields CASNLSGSGRANEQFF.